A single count supports the clone carrying this T cell receptor (beta chain). Its antigen is unidentified. This sample stems from a study of cytomegalovirus exposure and HLA in healthy donors. General study points: The listing of 150 to 200 TCR beta chains classed them as cytomegalovirus-associated. Donors were assumed by presence/absence analyses to have roughly uniform sequencing depth. Later, an analysis showed that TCR beta chains associated with HLA were more clonally expanded than others that were equally common.

This CDR3 is 13 amino acids long. The V gene lost 10 bases and the J gene lost 1 base, with 13 bases spanning the gap. CDR1 and CDR2 (germline): LNHDA, SQIVND (reference sequence). The study ran its PCR with 60 Vbeta and 13 Jbeta primers. Using immunoSEQ multiplex PCR, the repertoire was profiled, and TCRdb retains in-frame clones only, with some absent. The repertoire includes about 63,000 clones, roughly 73% of them detected once, and roughly 23% sits in the top ten. Nominally healthy donors were sampled, though unrecorded immune exposures were likely. Sequenced sample: PBMCs. The chain uses TRBV19 and TRBJ1-1; D unresolved. The receptor's source is a woman between 40 and 50 years old in good health and CMV-seropositive. This CDR3 reads CATQTPPNTEAFF. In nucleotides, the CDR3 is TGTGCCACTCAGACACCACCGAACACTGAAGCTTTCTTT.